Reported below is one TCR beta chain. Its antigen is currently unknown. The CDR3 totals 15 residues. Germline lookup yields CDR1 MNHEY and CDR2 SVGAGI. V shed 2 bases and J shed 1 base, with 12 bases lying between them. The use of a sample-barcoded 5' primer and a J-beta primer mix characterized a second PCR of roughly 6 to 11 cycles. Each cDNA molecule was tagged by a template-switch adaptor that had 12 random nucleotides. TCRdb itself ran the 5' RACE reads through MiXCR, one entry per CDR3 protein. The sample holds more than 1 million distinct CDR3 sequences, around 45% seen once. Each sample yielded at least 6 million isolated PBMCs. The sample belongs to a study of blood T cells in healthy people across ages. Study-level points and caveats: Unknown donor CMV status possibly confounded expanded clonotype changes.

The chain combines TRBV6-5 with TRBJ2-7; possibly TRBD2 for D (6 bases). The sample consisted of blood. The source of this sequence is a woman in her fifties or sixties in good health. The CDR3 nucleotides read TGTGCCAGCAGTTACCTAGCGAGAGAGTCCTACGAGCAGTACTTC. It yields the protein CASSYLARESYEQYF.